These 19 T cell receptor beta chains came from one sample sequenced in a study of blood T cell repertoires in COVID-19. Only in-frame clones appear in the TCRdb table, and some are missing; sequencing was by immunoSEQ multiplex PCR. The sample holds tens of thousands of clones, about 77% seen once. The sequenced sample consisted of peripheral blood. Source of these receptors: a human donor in a cohort sampled during active COVID-19.

The chain links TRBV6-5 to TRBJ1-6, with TRBD1 matching over 8 bases. Per germline, CDR1 MNHEY and CDR2 SVGAGI. The CDR3 has 13 residues. V lost 6 bases and J lost 9; bases outside the gene matches: 4. The CDR3 protein is CASRDRVGSPLHF. In DNA, the CDR3 is TGTGCCAGCAGGGACAGGGTGGGTTCACCCCTCCACTTT.

The chain joins TRBV18 to TRBJ2-5; D not certain. Trimming left V 6 bases short and J 5 bases short, with 16 bases between. CDR1 is KGHSH, CDR2 LQKENI, per germline. The CDR3 runs to 14 residues. The DNA for the CDR3 is TGTGCCAGCTCCCCGCCAGCGCAAATTGAGACCCAGTACTTC. The encoded protein is CASSPPAQIETQYF.

This chain uses TRBV28 with TRBJ1-5; possible D gene TRBD1, 6 bases. Per germline, CDR1 MDHEN and CDR2 SYDVKM. Deletions cut 4 bases from V and 7 bases from J, with 17 bases between. The CDR3 has 15 amino acids. CDR3: CASSSLQGRRQPQHF. CDR3 sequence (DNA): TGTGCCAGCAGTTCCTTACAGGGCCGTCGGCAGCCCCAGCATTTT.

This clone showed up just a few times. The chain links TRBV19 to TRBJ2-7, with 10 bases identical to TRBD1. The junction had 6 bases not matched to a gene; V was cut back by 3 bases and J by 4 bases. This CDR3 is built from 15 residues. Germline V lookup: CDR1 LNHDA, CDR2 SQIVND (reference sequence). The CDR3 coding sequence is TGTGCCAGTAGTATCAACCGGGACAGGGGTTACGAGCAGTACTTC. This translates into CASSINRDRGYEQYF.

A single count supports this clone. This rearrangement joins TRBV7-9 to TRBJ2-3; D might be TRBD2 (7 bases). Germline V CDR1 and CDR2: SEHNR, FQNEAQ (reference sequence). Trimming removed 5 bases from V and 2 bases from J, with 11 bases in between. This CDR3 is built from 14 residues. The CDR3 nucleotides are TGTGCCAGCAGCGTGCGGGGGCACACAGATACGCAGTATTTT. This codes for CASSVRGHTDTQYF. The whole variable domain, remainder taken from reference TRBV7-9 and TRBJ2-3, is DTGVSQNPRHKITKRGQNVTFRCDPISEHNRLYWYRQTLGQGPEFLTYFQNEAQLEKSRLLSDRFSAERPKGSFSTLEIQRTEQGDSAMYLCASSVRGHTDTQYFGPGTRLTVL.

This rearrangement joins TRBV6-2 or TRBV6-3 to TRBJ1-6; D gene unclear. V was shortened by 8 bases and J by 0 bases, with 14 bases between the two germline ends. Germline values: CDR1 MNHEY, CDR2 SVGEGT. The CDR3 consists of 16 residues. The CDR3 DNA reads TGTGCCAGCGGCCGGGGAGGCGGCTCCTATAATTCACCCCTCCACTTT. Amino acids: CASGRGGGSYNSPLHF.

This clone turned up a few times. The CDR3 reads CASSLGRAGYTF. The CDR3 DNA reads TGTGCCAGCAGTTTGGGGAGGGCTGGCTACACCTTC. The chain joins TRBV12-3 or TRBV12-4 to TRBJ1-2; no firm D call. The CDR3 runs to 12 residues. V was shortened by 3 bases and J by 7 bases, with 9 bases between the two germline ends.

The chain couples TRBV27 to TRBJ2-2; D gene uncertain. This CDR3 has 15 residues. Germline V gene sequence: CDR1 MNHEY, CDR2 SMNVEV (reference sequence). V lost 0 bases and J lost 1, with 6 bases in between. Here the CDR3 DNA reads TGTGCCAGCAGTTTATCAAACAGGAACACCGGGGAGCTGTTTTTT. As protein: CASSLSNRNTGELFF.

V is TRBV7-9 and J is TRBJ2-5; TRBD2 aligns across 7 bases. There are 15 residues in the CDR3. The ends lost 1 base at V and 2 bases at J; junction bases unmatched: 4. Germline V lookup: CDR1 SEHNR, CDR2 FQNEAQ (reference sequence). CDR3 loop: CASSLVSGPQETQYF. In nucleotides, the CDR3 is TGTGCCAGCAGCTTAGTTAGCGGGCCTCAAGAGACCCAGTACTTC.

This clone has ten or more counts. The chain is built from TRBV4-1 and TRBJ1-4, with a possible D match to TRBD1 (5 bases). This CDR3 contains 16 residues. Germline CDR1 is MGHRA and CDR2 is YSYEKL. Trimming stripped 4 bases from V and 1 base from J, with 13 bases between. CDR3 protein: CASSPLGTKTNEKLFF. The DNA of the CDR3 is TGCGCCAGCAGCCCCTTGGGGACTAAAACTAATGAAAAACTGTTTTTT.

The V and J genes are TRBV7-2 and TRBJ1-4; tentatively, D is TRBD1 (6 bases). Deletions cut 3 bases from V and 7 bases from J, with 12 bases between. Germline lookup yields CDR1 SGHTA and CDR2 FQGNSA. The CDR3 extends over 14 amino acids. The CDR3 here is CASSLGQRGEKLFF. Written as DNA, the CDR3 is TGTGCCAGCAGCTTGGGACAACGGGGTGAAAAACTGTTTTTT.

V and J are TRBV4-2 and TRBJ2-7, with TRBD1 identical over 9 bases. V gave up 4 bases and J gave up 3 bases; unmatched junction bases: 22. The CDR3 contains 20 residues. Germline lookup yields CDR1 LGHNA and CDR2 YNFKEQ. The CDR3 nucleotides read TGTGCCAGCAGCCCGATTCCCTCGGGGTGGCTCTGGGACAGGGACTACGAGCAGTACTTC. As protein: CASSPIPSGWLWDRDYEQYF.

This clone was counted only a few times. The chain carries TRBV3-1 (or the pseudogene TRBV3-2) and TRBJ2-7; TRBD2 agrees at 7 bases. The V and J ends lost 4 bases and 0 bases, in that order; junction bases with no gene match: 6. Germline CDR1 is LGHDT and CDR2 is YNNKEL (reference sequence). This CDR3 contains 15 residues. The CDR3 nucleotides are TGTGCCAGCAGCCCCTGGGGGGGGTCCTCCTACGAGCAGTACTTC. Residues: CASSPWGGSSYEQYF.

This clone has just a few counts. This chain joins TRBV4-2 and TRBJ2-1, with 9 bases fitting TRBD2. Germline-derived CDR1 and CDR2 are LGHNA and YNFKEQ. The CDR3 extends over 16 amino acids. V lost 1 base, J lost 4 bases, and 5 bases stayed unmatched. CDR3 region: CASSQADSGGYNEQFF. The CDR3 DNA reads as TGTGCCAGCAGCCAAGCGGATAGCGGGGGTTACAATGAGCAGTTCTTC.

This chain uses TRBV21-1 with TRBJ1-2; the DNA was not compared with TRBD1, the D call given in the table. TRBV21-1 is tagged as a pseudogene. The CDR3 is made up of 18 amino acids. CDR3 DNA: TGTGCCAGCAGCAAAGGGGGTCGACAGGGAGAACGGGACTATGGCTACACCTTC. Its translation is CASSKGGRQGERDYGYTF.

The genes are TRBV28 and TRBJ2-6, with 7 bases that match TRBD1. Germline V CDR1 and CDR2: MDHEN, SYDVKM. J gave up 2 bases and V 9 bases, and 4 bases lay outside the gene matches. The CDR3 sequence is 14 residues long. The CDR3 DNA reads TGTGCCAGTCGTACAGGGGCTGGGGCCAACGTCCTGACTTTC. Its translation: CASRTGAGANVLTF.

The V gene is TRBV6-2 or TRBV6-3, the J gene TRBJ2-2; maybe TRBD2 (5 bases). Trimming stripped 6 bases from V and 0 bases from J, with 17 bases between. Germline CDR1 and CDR2: MNHEY and SVGEGT. The CDR3 has 17 residues. CDR3 sequence (DNA): TGTGCCAGCAGCCTCGCACGGGCTAGCCCGAACACCGGGGAGCTGTTTTTT. It specifies CASSLARASPNTGELFF.

The chain combines TRBV4-1 with TRBJ2-3; TRBD2 matches 10 bases. The CDR3 consists of 15 residues. In germline, CDR1 is MGHRA, CDR2 YSYEKL. V was pared by 0 bases and J by 10 bases, with 7 bases of the junction left unmatched. The CDR3 reads CASSQDFSGRASQYF. The DNA of the CDR3 is TGCGCCAGCAGCCAAGATTTCAGCGGGAGGGCCTCGCAGTATTTT.

This clone was seen only a few times. CDR3 nucleotides: TGTGCCAGCAGCCTCCACAGGGGGCGATACTTC. This gives the protein CASSLHRGRYF. The rearrangement links TRBV12-3 or TRBV12-4 to TRBJ2-7; TRBD1 aligns across 9 bases. V was clipped by 6 bases and J by 13 bases; unmatched bases: 7. CDR3 length equals 11 residues.